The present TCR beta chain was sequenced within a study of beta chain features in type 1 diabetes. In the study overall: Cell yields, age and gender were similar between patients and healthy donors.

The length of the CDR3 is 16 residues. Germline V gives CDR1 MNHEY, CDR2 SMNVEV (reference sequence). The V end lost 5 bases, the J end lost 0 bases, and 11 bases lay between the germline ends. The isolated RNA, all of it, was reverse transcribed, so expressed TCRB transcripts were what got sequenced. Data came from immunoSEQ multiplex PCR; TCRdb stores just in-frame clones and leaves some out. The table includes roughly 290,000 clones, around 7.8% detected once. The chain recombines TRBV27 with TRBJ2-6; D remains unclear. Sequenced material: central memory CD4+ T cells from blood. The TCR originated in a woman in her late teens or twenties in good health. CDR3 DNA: TGTGCCAGCAGTCCCCGACGGTACTCTGGGGCCAACGTCCTGACTTTC. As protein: CASSPRRYSGANVLTF.